This T cell receptor beta chain is from a study of shared clonotypes between healthy human individuals. Terminally differentiated effector memory CD45RA+ cells were excluded by CCR7 positive selection of CD45RO-negative cells. Every immunoSEQ plate was one replicate of a subset's evenly spread DNA. The repertoire was sequenced with immunoSEQ multiplex PCR; TCRdb's copy has only in-frame clones and lacks some. The sample lists around 560,000 clones; 90% to 95% were seen once. This CDR3 contains 14 residues. From germline, CDR1 is SGHDN and CDR2 FVKESK. Trimming removed 3 bases at V and 1 base at J, with 9 bases between. As for this clone: Its antigen is not identified.

Findings and limits, study-wide: Naive subsets generally had larger estimated richness than memory subsets.

Sequencing input: naive CD8+ T cells sorted from blood. The chain carries TRBV14 and TRBJ1-2; D gene ambiguous. The source is a woman aged 25 to 45 in good health. As DNA, the CDR3 is TGTGCCAGCAGCCAGGTTGATGTTAACTATGGCTACACCTTC. Protein: CASSQVDVNYGYTF.